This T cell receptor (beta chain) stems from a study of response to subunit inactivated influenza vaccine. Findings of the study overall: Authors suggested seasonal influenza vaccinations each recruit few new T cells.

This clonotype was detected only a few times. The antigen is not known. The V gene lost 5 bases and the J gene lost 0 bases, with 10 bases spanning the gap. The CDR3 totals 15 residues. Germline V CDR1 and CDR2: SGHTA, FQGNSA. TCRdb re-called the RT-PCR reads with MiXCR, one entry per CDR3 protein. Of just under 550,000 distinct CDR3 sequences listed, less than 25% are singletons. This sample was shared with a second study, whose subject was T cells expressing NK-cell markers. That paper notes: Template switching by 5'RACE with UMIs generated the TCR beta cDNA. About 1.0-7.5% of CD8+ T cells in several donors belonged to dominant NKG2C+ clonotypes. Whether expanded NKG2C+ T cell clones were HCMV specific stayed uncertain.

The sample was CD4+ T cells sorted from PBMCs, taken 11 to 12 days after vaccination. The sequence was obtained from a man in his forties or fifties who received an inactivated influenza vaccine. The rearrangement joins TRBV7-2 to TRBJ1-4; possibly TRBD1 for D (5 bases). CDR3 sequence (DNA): TGTGCCAGCAGCGTCCAGACAGCAACTAATGAAAAACTGTTTTTT. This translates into CASSVQTATNEKLFF.